This T cell receptor (beta chain) was identified in a study of cytomegalovirus exposure and HLA in healthy donors (dated by TCRdb to about 2017). For the wider study: In an earlier analysis of fewer than 750 of the donors, approximately 260 Gb of sequence data and some 120 million unique TCR beta sequences from about 179 million T cells were reported. HLA typing included class I and class II loci at four-digit resolution. Besides the first cohort of 666 subjects, a separate validation cohort made up of 95 to 150 different subjects was used. The number of typed donors differed by locus: about 620-640 for A, B, C, DRB1 and DQB1; 500 to 550 for DQA1; approximately 600 for DPA1; and roughly 490 for DPB1. An earlier analysis of 587 of the donors used high-throughput TCR beta sequencing to judge whether each TCR beta V gene segment behaved as functional or pseudogenic. To study patterns of TCR occurrence, a later analysis re-analyzed previously published TCR beta repertoires from several hundred donors and added high-resolution HLA genotyping. The study profiled the T cell repertoires of hundreds of subjects by immunosequencing and related them to cytomegalovirus serostatus. Among the approximately 430 genotyped donors, approximately 81% belonged to the genetic ancestry cluster associated with self-reported Caucasian donors. The study was designed to test whether signatures of past pathogen exposure could be identified by cataloging public T cell receptors. The study combined high-throughput TCR immunosequencing, statistical association of individual TCRs with disease status, and machine learning to predict cytomegalovirus infection status. All discovery cohort repertoires had been generated on a single sequencing platform. Alongside the repertoire data, information on donor age, sex, ethnicity and CMV serostatus was compiled. Around 320 gigabases of sequencing data and 80 million or so unique TCR sequences were included in an early release covering 500 to 750 HLA-typed donors. Rather than using new phenotypic data, the later analysis identified candidate immune exposures from TCR beta sequences and from how often those sequences occurred across donors. A later genetic analysis used genome-wide SNP genotypes for about 55% of the 666 donors, treating that subset as a discovery cohort. Several DR-DQ haplotypes were handled as single units for association and clustering because linkage in the cohort was strong. Among around 400 genotyped donors of the cohort, an average of about 240,000 unique TCR beta nucleotide sequences were sequenced per donor, roughly a sixth of them non-productive. Overall results and qualifications from the work: A cluster of highly shared sequence variants was judged likely to be a technical artifact of the sequencing pipeline. CMV serostatus was the only immune exposure information available for the cohort. A further reported finding was that TCR beta sequences accurately predicted the HLA-A and HLA-B alleles for most subjects in the first cohort. The authors suggested that the approach could potentially be generalized to other disease states and immunological phenotypes. While some public TCRs were present in many individuals, most TCR sequences turned up only very rarely across donors. Correlated functional status among segregating V segments might be attributable to linkage disequilibrium, but an unknown experimental factor could not be ruled out. In the study, some 160 TCR beta chains were listed as associated with cytomegalovirus. This cohort had only TCR beta chains sequenced, and the lack of alpha or paired-chain data limited which features could be detected. The 87-base-pair reads could not distinguish some IMGT-functional V segments, including TRBV6-2 and TRBV6-3, so those segments were excluded. In a later analysis, most CMV-associated TCR beta chains were found to appear HLA-restricted, with HLA associations seemingly driven largely by CMV exposure. Compared with equally common non-associated chains, HLA-associated TCR beta chains in a later analysis were more clonally expanded and had lower generation probabilities. Cytomegalovirus status was reported to be diagnosed by the classifier with high specificity and sensitivity in both the original and validation cohorts. A later analysis associated about 17,000 TCR beta sequences with specific HLA alleles at a false discovery rate of 0.05. In a later genetic analysis, fewer N-insertions in productive TCRs were reported among donors in an Asian-associated ancestry cluster than the approximately 670-donor mean. According to a later analysis, TCR association rates differed among HLA loci, with DRB1 alleles showing the most associated TCRs and HLA-C alleles showing the fewest. In a later genetic analysis, a missense DCLRE1C variant was associated with V-gene and J-gene trimming of TCR beta chains, and the association was replicated in an independent cohort. Roughly uniform sequencing depth across donors was assumed in presence/absence analyses, although this assumption may not hold. When HLA alleles, especially DR and DQ, strongly co-occurred, TCR associations were difficult to assign to individual alleles. In an earlier analysis of 587 of the donors, most TCR beta V segments appeared in productive rearrangements about 87% or about 30% of the time, broadly matching IMGT annotations. Because counts were too low, roughly 18 rarely observed V segments, including chromosome 9 orphons, were left out of the earlier analysis of a few hundred of the donors. HLA typing was unavailable for some donors at each locus, so association tests used only the typed subset. In a later analysis, several top co-occurrence clusters were reported to appear linked to parvovirus B19, influenza, CMV and Epstein-Barr virus. A few of the identified cytomegalovirus-associated TCR beta chains were confirmed in vitro to be specific for cytomegalovirus antigens.

The CDR3 runs 17 residues from the cysteine to the phenylalanine. Only the CDR3 DNA stays, 51 bases, in frame from base 1. Based on the germline V gene, the CDR1 and CDR2 sequences are MGHRA and YSYEKL. For this chain, trimming is 3 bases at the V end and 6 bases at the J end, and the number of junction bases without a gene match is 5. The cohort comprised around 700 healthy bone marrow donors. All cohort members were sampled while nominally healthy, although unrecorded immune exposures were likely present. The donor was CMV seropositive and belonged to the group of 250 to 300 seropositive cohort members. Every donor gave a peripheral blood sample, and the peripheral blood mononuclear cells from that sample were used for TCR beta sequencing. The Qiagen DNeasy Blood Extraction Kit was used to extract genomic DNA from the blood cell samples. On this clone itself: The specificity of this receptor is unknown.

Library preparation was by the immunoSEQ multiplex PCR assay. For the multiplex PCR, a mixture combining 60 forward primers for TCR Vbeta segments and 13 reverse primers for TCR Jbeta segments was used. The CDR3 region of rearranged TCR beta genes was amplified from genomic DNA by a multiplex PCR assay. On the Illumina HiSeq System, the amplified TCR beta libraries were sequenced as 87-base-pair reads. Turning to the authors' computational methods: A later analysis counted about 80 million unique TCR beta chains across the 700 or so repertoires, and some 11 million of these chains were shared by at least two donors. Raw reads were error-corrected and collapsed into unique sequences with a nearest-neighbor algorithm that merged closely related sequences to remove PCR and sequencing errors. Alignment of CDR3 sequences to IMGT reference sequences was used to assign V, D and J gene segments. For a sequence to be retained, a match of at least six nucleotides was required to both a V gene segment and a J gene segment. A rearrangement counted as productive if the CDR3 had no stop codons and remained in frame with V and J, and every other rearrangement counted as non-productive. CDR3 was defined by IMGT convention, running from the second conserved V-encoded cysteine to the conserved J-encoded phenylalanine. Sequences without an unambiguous match to a single V gene segment were excluded from the earlier analysis of 587 of the donors. In an earlier analysis of several hundred of the donors, V segments were called functional above 56.7% productive rearrangements and were called segregating when the between-donor standard deviation exceeded 5%. To diagnose cytomegalovirus status from the catalog of TCR beta chain sequences, a statistical classification framework was built. In a later analysis, TCR nucleotide sequences were compared against IMGT/GENE-DB human TR gene sequences so that V and J genes could be assigned. A later analysis assigned CDR3 sequences and most-parsimonious VDJ recombination scenarios with the TCRdist pipeline. A later analysis defined each TCR beta chain by its CDR3 amino acid sequence plus V-gene family, and excluded reads lacking a unique V-gene family. To address suspected cross-contamination and a sequencing artifact, a later analysis removed approximately 590 highly shared, low-generation-probability nucleotide sequences. A later analysis calculated a clonal expansion index for each public chain from normalized within-repertoire ranks of inferred template counts. Generation probabilities in a later analysis came from a VDJ recombination model fitted to out-of-frame rearrangements, and those results were checked against IGoR. In a later analysis, hypergeometric tests were used to score TCR-TCR, TCR-HLA and TCR-CMV co-occurrence, with a repertoire-size bias correction applied to TCR pairs. A later analysis estimated false discovery rates by permuting HLA or CMV assignments 20 times. In a later analysis, co-occurring TCRs were grouped using DBSCAN, and TCRdist sequence similarity was added for clustering within HLA-allele-positive subsets. Repertoires with fewer than 30,000 or more than 120,000 public chains, plus five repertoires with anomalous nucleotide sharing, were excluded from co-occurrence clustering. As stored in TCRdb, this immuneACCESS dataset retains in-frame rearrangements with V and J assigned. A fraction of the clones does not appear; measured against another copy, unresolved V genes explain less than half of the discrepancy, and the remainder lacks a known reason. Clone size and V and J calls were adopted from that table, with D and trimming inferred from the DNA. The record for this sample contains approximately 80,000 clones. The top ten clones comprise about 3.8% of the sample.

Sequencing was performed on PBMCs. This receptor was obtained from a man younger than 35 in good health and CMV-seropositive. The chain is encoded by TRBV4-1 joined to TRBJ2-2; 15 central nucleotides agree with TRBD2. The CDR3 amino acid sequence is: CASSHPGLAGGPGELFF. The DNA sequence is as follows: TGCGCCAGCAGCCACCCCGGACTAGCGGGAGGGCCCGGGGAGCTGTTTTTT.